Each of the 26 T cell receptor beta chains below was sequenced from the same sample in a study of CD8 T cells in Susac syndrome. The RNA input was roughly 0.45 to 1 ug, and it was reverse transcribed with random hexamers. Using its own MiXCR run on the immunoSEQ multiplex PCR reads, TCRdb lists one record per CDR3 protein. The data contain roughly 300,000 distinct CDR3 sequences, 70% to 90% of them singletons. The sequencing sample was made of CD8+ T cells from PBMCs. The receptors here all came from a human donor with multiple sclerosis.

V and J are TRBV27 and TRBJ2-1; 12 bases are shared with TRBD2. J was trimmed by 9 bases and V by 5 bases; bases with no gene match: 11. Germline V CDR1 and CDR2: MNHEY, SMNVEV (reference sequence). The CDR3 runs 16 residues. Here the CDR3 reads CASSNPGTSGFPEQFF. The CDR3, as DNA: TGTGCCAGCAGTAACCCCGGGACTAGCGGGTTTCCTGAGCAGTTCTTC.

This chain joins TRBV27 and TRBJ1-2; 7 nucleotides align to TRBD1. The germline V gene has CDR1 MNHEY and CDR2 SMNVEV (reference sequence). Trimming took 4 bases from V and 7 from J; bases not matched to a gene: 12. This CDR3 spans 15 amino acids. As DNA, the CDR3 is TGTGCCAGCAGTTGGAGCTCAGGGGGTCCGGGTGGCTACACCTTC. This encodes CASSWSSGGPGGYTF.

The rearrangement uses TRBV27 and TRBJ2-1; TRBD2 aligns across 9 bases. J gave up 7 bases and V 5 bases, and 12 bases lay outside the gene matches. CDR3 size: 16 residues. Germline V lookup: CDR1 MNHEY, CDR2 SMNVEV (reference sequence). The CDR3, as DNA: TGTGCCAGCAGTGTGTCTAGCGGGACGCCCTTGAATGAGCAGTTCTTC. Translated: CASSVSSGTPLNEQFF.

The gene calls are TRBV20-1 and TRBJ2-1; maybe TRBD2 (5 bases). Between the trimmed V and J ends, which lost 0 bases and 7 bases, there was a span of 19 bases. Germline CDR1 DFQATT, CDR2 SNEGSKA (reference sequence). The length of the CDR3 is 16 residues. The CDR3 loop reads CSARDHDGVAGNEQFF. CDR3 sequence (DNA): TGCAGTGCTAGAGATCACGACGGGGTGGCCGGTAATGAGCAGTTCTTC.

This clonotype was seen only once. This rearrangement joins TRBV5-1 to TRBJ2-1, with D possibly being TRBD1 (6 bases). The CDR3 runs 16 residues. Germline assignment: CDR1 SGHRS and CDR2 YFSETQ. V was pared by 4 bases and J by 8 bases, with 22 bases between. CDR3: CASSHWTAERVDEQFF. CDR3 coding DNA: TGCGCCAGCAGCCACTGGACAGCGGAGAGGGTCGATGAGCAGTTCTTC.

The V call is TRBV4-1, the J call TRBJ2-3, with D perhaps matching TRBD2 (6 bases). CDR3 length: 18 amino acids. V lost 4 bases and J 1 base, leaving 21 bases between the germline ends. From germline, CDR1 is MGHRA and CDR2 YSYEKL. In DNA, the CDR3 is TGCGCCAGCAGCCGCCGACTATCCCTAGCGAATCGCACAGATACGCAGTATTTT. Its protein product is CASSRRLSLANRTDTQYF.

Comment on this clonotype: A read error may account for a junction end that differs from germline. The chain links TRBV5-6 to TRBJ1-2, with TRBD1 matching 8 bases. CDR1 SGHDT and CDR2 YYEEEE come from the germline V gene. The CDR3 is made up of 20 amino acids. DNA of the CDR3: TGTGCCAGCACCTTGTCCAGCAGCTCTCAATTCCAGGGGGCGGGGGGAGGCTACACCTTC. It codes for CASTLSSSSQFQGAGGGYTF.

The chain employs TRBV10-3 and TRBJ1-1; D gene uncertain. V lost 0 bases and J lost 3, with 11 bases in between. Germline values: CDR1 ENHRY, CDR2 SYGVKD. The CDR3 runs to 15 residues. The CDR3: CAISESHLRDTEAFF. CDR3 sequence (DNA): TGTGCCATCAGTGAGTCGCATTTAAGGGACACTGAAGCTTTCTTT.

The chain uses TRBV5-6 and TRBJ2-3; 8 bases fit TRBD2. Germline V gene sequence: CDR1 SGHDT, CDR2 YYEEEE. Losses at the gene ends were 1 base for V and 6 bases for J; bases not matched to a gene: 19. The CDR3 spans 19 residues. The DNA for the CDR3 is TGTGCCAGCAGCTTGACGAGCAAACCGGGAGGGCCTTTGGAGGATACGCAGTATTTT. This gives the protein CASSLTSKPGGPLEDTQYF.

The gene calls are TRBV24-1 and TRBJ1-2; D might be TRBD1 (5 bases). The V end lost 9 bases, the J end lost 1 base, and 11 bases lay between the germline ends. This CDR3 spans 13 amino acids. Germline CDR1 KGHDR, CDR2 SFDVKD. CDR3 protein: CATSRGVNYGYTF. DNA of the CDR3: TGTGCCACCTCTCGGGGGGTTAACTATGGCTACACCTTC.

The chain has TRBV20-1 and TRBJ2-1; possible D gene TRBD1, 6 bases. The germline V gene has CDR1 DFQATT and CDR2 SNEGSKA (reference sequence). The CDR3 covers 14 residues. V lost 6 bases and J 0 bases, leaving 12 bases between the germline ends. CDR3 coding DNA: TGCAGTGCCCCTGACAGGTACTCCTACAATGAGCAGTTCTTC. Residues: CSAPDRYSYNEQFF.

The V and J genes are TRBV7-9 and TRBJ2-5; D might be TRBD2 (5 bases). The V and J ends lost 4 bases and 0 bases respectively, with 6 bases between them. CDR1 is SEHNR, CDR2 FQNEAQ, per germline (reference sequence). This CDR3 spans 13 amino acids. The CDR3 DNA reads as TGTGCCAGCAGCTCCGGGAACCAAGAGACCCAGTACTTC. It is translated as CASSSGNQETQYF.

The V and J genes are TRBV28 and TRBJ1-5; 8 bases are shared with TRBD1. The germline gives CDR1 MDHEN, CDR2 SYDVKM. This CDR3 has 12 residues. V lost 8 bases and J lost 7; bases outside the gene matches: 4. CDR3 sequence: CASCDRGQPQHF. The CDR3 region has the DNA TGTGCCAGCTGTGACAGGGGACAGCCCCAGCATTTT.

The gene calls are TRBV6-1 and TRBJ2-7, with D maybe TRBD1 (7 bases). The germline V and J ends were trimmed by 2 bases and 0 bases, with 14 bases remaining between them. Germline V gene lookup returns CDR1 MNHNS and CDR2 SASEGT. The CDR3 has 16 residues. In DNA, the CDR3 is TGTGCCAGCAGTGAATGGAGGGGGCCGGACTCCTACGAGCAGTACTTC. As protein: CASSEWRGPDSYEQYF.

V usage is TRBV3-1 and J usage is TRBJ2-7; 12 nucleotides align to TRBD2. Germline CDR1 is LGHDT and CDR2 is YNNKEL (reference sequence). Trimming at V came to 1 base and at J to 2 bases, leaving 3 bases not matched to a gene. The CDR3 sequence is 16 residues long. The CDR3 bases are TGTGCCAGCAGCCAAGCCCTAGCGGGAGGGACCTACGAGCAGTACTTC. Its translation: CASSQALAGGTYEQYF.

The V and J genes are TRBV4-1 and TRBJ2-1, with TRBD2 matching 15 bases. The V gene end was trimmed by 3 bases and the J gene end by 14 bases; junction bases not matched to a gene: 2. Germline-derived CDR1 and CDR2 are MGHRA and YSYEKL. This CDR3 contains 13 residues. CDR3 protein: CASSQGLAGGEFF. The CDR3, as DNA: TGCGCCAGCAGCCAGGGACTAGCGGGGGGAGAGTTCTTC.

The table lists this clonotype with a few counts. The chain carries TRBV7-2 and TRBJ2-1; D not resolved. V was trimmed by 5 bases and J by 7 bases, leaving 12 bases between them. Germline assignment: CDR1 SGHTA and CDR2 FQGNSA. CDR3 length equals 13 residues. For the CDR3, the DNA is TGTGCCAGCAGCCCAACGGTGGAAAATGAGCAGTTCTTC. It specifies CASSPTVENEQFF.

The V call is TRBV29-1, the J call TRBJ2-1; D perhaps matches TRBD1 (6 bases). V was cut by 5 bases and J by 7 bases, with 15 bases left in between. Germline CDR1 reads SQVTM; CDR2 reads ANQGSEA. The CDR3 runs 13 residues. The CDR3 bases are TGCAGCGTTTGGACAGCGTACAGGAATGAGCAGTTCTTC. Its protein product is CSVWTAYRNEQFF.

This sequence joins TRBV7-2 and TRBJ2-3, with TRBD2 matching 9 bases. The V and J ends lost 5 bases and 5 bases, in that order; junction bases with no gene match: 11. Germline CDR1 is SGHTA and CDR2 is FQGNSA. CDR3 length: 16 residues. The DNA for the CDR3 is TGTGCCAGCAGCCGGAGGGTGCGGGAGGGCCAAGATACGCAGTATTTT. Its protein product is CASSRRVREGQDTQYF.

This clonotype has only a few counts. This chain links TRBV7-2 with TRBJ2-1, with 13 bases aligning to TRBD2. V lost 5 bases, J lost 5 bases, and 3 bases stayed unmatched. The length of the CDR3 is 15 residues. The germline CDR1 and CDR2 sequences are SGHTA and FQGNSA. The CDR3 DNA reads TGTGCCAGCAGCCCTGGACTAGCGGGAGACAATGAGCAGTTCTTC. This codes for CASSPGLAGDNEQFF.

This rearrangement joins TRBV6-1 to TRBJ1-2; D possibly corresponds to TRBD1 (6 bases). The ends were cut back, 0 bases at V and 1 base at J, with 9 bases in the middle. In germline, CDR1 is MNHNS, CDR2 SASEGT. This CDR3 region has 15 residues. Here the CDR3 DNA reads TGTGCCAGCAGTGAAGCATACAGGGTTAACTATGGCTACACCTTC. This encodes CASSEAYRVNYGYTF.

This sequence joins TRBV7-8 and TRBJ1-1; 7 bases fit TRBD1. The length of the CDR3 is 13 residues. J lost 7 bases, V lost 3 bases, and 5 bases had no gene match. Germline assignment: CDR1 SGHVS and CDR2 FQNEAQ. The DNA for the CDR3 is TGTGCCAGCAGCTTGAGGGGGCGCGTTGAAGCTTTCTTT. Translated, it gives CASSLRGRVEAFF.

The rearrangement links TRBV27 to TRBJ1-5; 7 bases align to TRBD1. Germline lookup yields CDR1 MNHEY and CDR2 SMNVEV (reference sequence). CDR3 size: 16 residues. V shed 0 bases and J 5 bases; nucleotides not matched to a gene: 7. The CDR3 DNA reads as TGTGCCAGCAGTTTATCGTTTGGGACAGCCTATCAGCCCCAGCATTTT. Translated, it gives CASSLSFGTAYQPQHF.

This clonotype came up a few times. The chain couples TRBV28 to TRBJ2-7; D perhaps matches TRBD2 (6 bases). Germline V gives CDR1 MDHEN, CDR2 SYDVKM. CDR3 length: 13 residues. V dropped 9 bases and J dropped 3 bases, with 15 bases sitting between them. This CDR3 reads CASASVLNYEQYF. In DNA, the CDR3 is TGTGCCAGTGCTAGCGTTTTGAACTACGAGCAGTACTTC.

This clonotype was seen once. The chain has TRBV16 and TRBJ2-1, with TRBD2 matching 7 bases. The CDR3 covers 15 residues. The V gene's germline CDR1 is KGHSY and CDR2 FQNENV. V was clipped by 7 bases and J by 5 bases; unmatched bases: 11. The CDR3 region is CASTLRAAGNNEQFF. The CDR3 coding sequence is TGTGCCAGCACCCTAAGGGCAGCGGGAAACAATGAGCAGTTCTTC. The full variable domain, in which reference TRBV16 and TRBJ2-1 provide the parts outside the CDR3, is GEEVAQTPKHLVRGEGQKAKLYCAPIKGHSYVFWYQQVLKNEFKFLISFQNENVFDETGMPKERFSAKCLPNSPCSLEIQATKLEDSAVYFCASTLRAAGNNEQFFGPGTRLTVL.

The chain has TRBV9 and TRBJ2-3; 12 nucleotides agree with TRBD1. The length of the CDR3 is 17 residues. J lost 2 bases, V lost 0 bases, and 4 bases had no gene match. Germline CDR1 is SGDLS and CDR2 is YYNGEE. CDR3 sequence: CASSVAWDRGPTDTQYF. As DNA, the CDR3 is TGTGCCAGCAGCGTAGCTTGGGACAGGGGGCCCACAGATACGCAGTATTTT.